This TCR beta chain derives from a study of cytotoxic CD8 clonotypes in ibrutinib-treated CLL. Using immunoSEQ multiplex PCR, the repertoire was profiled, and TCRdb retains in-frame clones only, with some absent. The sample carries 150,000 to 200,000 clones, around nine tenths recorded once. The sample consisted of PBMCs, taken at disease progression, from a patient treated with ibrutinib. The clonotype comes from a human donor with chronic lymphocytic leukemia.

The CDR3 region is CASSSRSSTEAFF. In nucleotides, the CDR3 is TGTGCCAGCAGTTCCCGGAGTTCCACTGAAGCTTTCTTT. J is TRBJ1-1 and V is TRBV27; D uncertain. The CDR3 totals 13 residues. CDR1 is MNHEY and CDR2 is SMNVEV in the germline V gene (reference sequence). Deletions cut 4 bases from V and 4 bases from J, with 10 bases between.